The 13 T cell receptor beta chains reported below all come from one sample, sequenced in a study of identical twins. TCRdb re-derived calls from the 5' RACE reads in MiXCR, one entry per CDR3 protein. Altogether under 900,000 distinct CDR3 sequences are present, roughly 18% being singletons, with the ten largest covering roughly 13%. This sample also belongs to another study, concerning T cells expressing NK-cell markers.

Sequenced material: PBMCs. The source of these receptors is a woman younger than 30 in good health.

Many counts were recorded for this clonotype. CDR3 in amino acids: CASSVQGNEQYF. As DNA, the CDR3 is TGTGCCAGCAGTGTACAGGGAAACGAGCAGTACTTC. The chain recombines TRBV12-3 or TRBV12-4 with TRBJ2-7; a possible D gene is TRBD1 (6 bases). V lost 5 bases and J 5 bases, leaving 10 bases between the germline ends. The CDR3 covers 12 residues.

This chain uses TRBV3-1 with TRBJ2-1; no clear D gene. V was pared by 4 bases and J by 0 bases, with 13 bases between. Per germline, CDR1 LGHDT and CDR2 YNNKEL (reference sequence). This CDR3 is built from 16 residues. The CDR3 nucleotides are TGTGCCAGCAGCCGTGCCACAATGAGCTCCTACAATGAGCAGTTCTTC. Translating it yields CASSRATMSSYNEQFF.

This clonotype was seen at least ten times. This rearrangement joins TRBV6-6 to TRBJ1-5; no clear D gene. The V end was cut by 3 bases, the J end by 4 bases, with 7 bases between. Germline V lookup: CDR1 MNHNY, CDR2 SVGAGI (reference sequence). The CDR3 is 13 residues long. CDR3 sequence: CASSYTQNQPQHF. CDR3 nucleotide sequence: TGTGCCAGCAGTTATACCCAGAATCAGCCCCAGCATTTT.

This clonotype showed up just a few times. This rearrangement joins TRBV29-1 to TRBJ2-5; 9 positions agree with TRBD2. Losses at the gene ends were 4 bases for V and 1 base for J; bases not matched to a gene: 4. The CDR3 has 14 amino acids. Germline V CDR1 and CDR2: SQVTM, ANQGSEA. CDR3 bases: TGCAGCGTTGGAGCGGGAGGACTCCAAGAGACCCAGTACTTC. Amino acid sequence: CSVGAGGLQETQYF.

This clonotype was detected a few times. This sequence joins TRBV27 and TRBJ2-7; no clear D gene. V was shortened by 5 bases and J by 2 bases, with 10 bases between the two germline ends. This CDR3 spans 13 amino acids. CDR1 and CDR2 from the germline V gene are MNHEY and SMNVEV (reference sequence). For the CDR3, the DNA is TGTGCCAGCAGTCCCCAATTGGCCTACGAGCAGTACTTC. It translates to CASSPQLAYEQYF.

The CDR3 bases are TGCGCCAGCAGTAACCACTTCAGCGGGAGGGAGACCCAGTACTTC. This encodes CASSNHFSGRETQYF. V gene TRBV10-2 combines with J gene TRBJ2-5; 9 positions agree with TRBD2. This CDR3 has 15 amino acids. Trimming removed 5 bases from V and 5 bases from J; junction bases left unmatched: 9. Germline V gives CDR1 WSHSY, CDR2 SAAADI.

This clonotype turned up a few times. The CDR3 DNA is TGTGCCAGCAGCATTGGACAGGGTTCAACTAATGAAAAACTGTTTTTT. Translated, it gives CASSIGQGSTNEKLFF. This chain uses TRBV7-9 with TRBJ1-4; 8 nucleotides line up with TRBD1. The CDR3 runs to 16 residues. J gave up 0 bases and V 5 bases, and 5 bases lay outside the gene matches. The germline gives CDR1 SEHNR, CDR2 FQNEAQ (reference sequence).

This clonotype occurred a few times. The CDR3 protein is CASGRGGGEAFF. The CDR3 region has the DNA TGCGCCAGCGGAAGGGGTGGCGGCGAAGCTTTCTTT. The V call is TRBV10-2, the J call TRBJ1-1, with D possibly TRBD1 on 5 matching bases. Germline V lookup: CDR1 WSHSY, CDR2 SAAADI. Trimming removed 8 bases at V and 8 bases at J, with 15 bases between. The CDR3 has 12 amino acids.

This clonotype was seen only a few times. The chain has TRBV20-1 and TRBJ2-2, with a weak D call TRBD2 (6 bases). Germline lookup yields CDR1 DFQATT and CDR2 SNEGSKA (reference sequence). Trimming cost V 3 bases and J 3 bases, with 11 bases left between them. The CDR3 is 14 residues long. The CDR3 coding sequence is TGCAGTGCTAGTCGGGGGAGTGACACCGGGGAGCTGTTTTTT. The encoded protein is CSASRGSDTGELFF.

V is TRBV20-1 and J is TRBJ2-7; maybe TRBD2 (6 bases). The V gene's germline CDR1 is DFQATT and CDR2 SNEGSKA (reference sequence). Trimming cost V 2 bases and J 0 bases, with 14 bases left between them. The CDR3 loop spans 15 amino acids. The CDR3 DNA sequence: TGCAGTGCTAGACGTTTTAGCGGAAGCTCCTACGAGCAGTACTTC. Amino acids: CSARRFSGSSYEQYF.

This chain uses TRBV7-2 with TRBJ2-1; D not certain. The V end lost 7 bases, the J end lost 4 bases, and 20 bases lay between the germline ends. Germline V gene lookup returns CDR1 SGHTA and CDR2 FQGNSA. The CDR3 consists of 16 residues. CDR3 nucleotide sequence: TGTGCCAGCACCCCAATAAGGGTGGATGGGTACAATGAGCAGTTCTTC. Protein sequence: CASTPIRVDGYNEQFF.

This rearrangement joins TRBV3-1 to TRBJ1-1, with 9 bases lining up with TRBD1. Germline CDR1 and CDR2: LGHDT and YNNKEL (reference sequence). This CDR3 spans 16 amino acids. Trimming took 4 bases from V and 10 from J; bases not matched to a gene: 16. CDR3 coding DNA: TGTGCCAGCAGCCGCGCAGCCGGGACAGGGTATTCGACAGCTTTCTTT. It encodes CASSRAAGTGYSTAFF. Variable domain in full (rest from reference TRBV3-1 and TRBJ1-1): DTAVSQTPKYLVTQMGNDKSIKCEQNLGHDTMYWYKQDSKKFLKIMFSYNNKELIINETVPNRFSPKSPDKAHLNLHINSLELGDSAVYFCASSRAAGTGYSTAFFGQGTRLTVV.

This clonotype was seen only a few times. The rearrangement uses TRBV12-3 or TRBV12-4 and TRBJ2-1; the D gene is possibly TRBD2 (6 bases). Trimming cost V 6 bases and J 8 bases, with 17 bases left between them. This CDR3 has 14 amino acids. The CDR3 coding sequence is TGTGCCAGCAGGATAGCGGTCCCGGAGTATGAGCAGTTCTTC. It encodes CASRIAVPEYEQFF.